Listed below are T cell receptor beta chains from one sample, sequenced in a study of cytomegalovirus exposure and HLA in healthy donors. Sequencing used immunoSEQ multiplex PCR; TCRdb keeps in-frame clones, though not all of them. Here the sample spans 150,000 or so clones, roughly 91% being singletons. The sequenced sample was PBMCs. The receptor source for this set is a woman aged 18-35 years in good health and CMV-seropositive. Each CDR3 is given with its conserved first and last residue. A D gene is named only where the DNA matches it firmly. Not every row has a clone size; where given, it reads once, few, many or a size class.

length	D	V	J	size	CDR3	DNA
17	TRBD1	TRBV5-6	TRBJ1-2	-	CASSYTLTGTGAYGYTF	TGTGCCAGCAGCTATACCCTCACCGGGACAGGGGCCTATGGCTACACCTTC
16	-	TRBV5-1	TRBJ2-2	few	CASSLSAQGSTGELFF	TGCGCCAGCAGCCTTTCCGCCCAGGGGAGCACCGGGGAGCTGTTTTTT
12	-	TRBV11-2	TRBJ2-7	-	CSCGDGAWEQYF	TGTTCCTGTGGGGATGGGGCTTGGGAGCAGTACTTC
13	-	TRBV18	TRBJ1-2	-	CASSPLQGVGYTF	TGTGCCAGCTCACCACTGCAGGGCGTCGGCTACACCTTC
15	-	TRBV6-5	TRBJ2-4	-	CASSARDLTKNIQYF	TGTGCCAGCAGCGCCCGGGACTTAACCAAAAACATTCAGTACTTC
11	TRBD1	TRBV5-1	TRBJ1-2	-	CASSFQGASTF	TGCGCCAGCAGCTTCCAGGGGGCAAGCACCTTC
13	-	TRBV6-1	TRBJ1-1	-	CASSESRGTEAFF	TGTGCCAGCAGTGAAAGTAGAGGCACTGAAGCTTTCTTT
16	-	TRBV5-1	TRBJ2-7	-	CASSPGTLLIPYEQYF	TGCGCCAGCAGCCCTGGGACTCTCCTAATACCCTACGAGCAGTACTTC
17	-	TRBV4-1	TRBJ2-1	-	CASSRRVGWSSYNEQFF	TGCGCCAGCAGCCGTCGAGTCGGGTGGAGCTCCTACAATGAGCAGTTCTTC
19	TRBD2	TRBV4-2	TRBJ2-6	-	CASSQDRGSGSAGANVLTF	TGTGCCAGCAGCCAAGACCGAGGTAGCGGGAGCGCTGGGGCCAACGTCCTGACTTTC
14	-	TRBV11-3	TRBJ2-7	-	CASSSGSRGSEQYF	TGTGCCAGCAGCTCCGGGAGCAGGGGGTCCGAGCAGTACTTC
16	-	TRBV15	TRBJ2-7	-	CATSRRARLGSYEQYF	TGTGCCACCAGCAGACGAGCCCGACTAGGTTCCTACGAGCAGTACTTC
13	-	TRBV30	TRBJ1-4	-	CAWSVQAGEKLFF	TGTGCCTGGAGTGTACAAGCGGGTGAAAAACTGTTTTTT
13	-	TRBV2	TRBJ2-7	-	CASLTESSYEQYF	TGTGCCAGCTTGACAGAAAGCTCCTACGAGCAGTACTTC
15	TRBD1	TRBV9	TRBJ1-5	-	CASSPGTGSNQPQHF	TGTGCCAGCAGCCCGGGGACAGGTAGCAATCAGCCCCAGCATTTT
13	-	TRBV19	TRBJ2-5	-	CASSLLQGETQYF	TGTGCCAGTAGTCTTCTACAGGGCGAGACCCAGTACTTC
14	-	TRBV30	TRBJ1-3	-	CAAGQPSSGNTIYF	TGTGCCGCCGGACAGCCCTCCTCTGGAAACACCATATATTTT
13	-	TRBV27	TRBJ2-7	-	CASSPTETYEQYF	TGTGCCAGCAGTCCGACAGAGACTTACGAGCAGTACTTC
14	-	TRBV30	TRBJ2-7	once	CAWSVLRGSYEQYF	TGTGCCTGGAGTGTACTTCGGGGGAGCTACGAGCAGTACTTC
11	-	TRBV29-1	TRBJ2-1	-	CSVPGDNEQFF	TGCAGCGTTCCGGGGGACAATGAGCAGTTCTTC
13	-	TRBV30	TRBJ1-1	-	CAWSRGWVTEAFF	TGTGCCTGGAGTAGGGGTTGGGTCACTGAAGCTTTCTTT
15	TRBD2	TRBV5-1	TRBJ2-1	-	CASSSAGGTYNEQFF	TGCGCCAGCAGCTCAGCGGGAGGCACCTACAATGAGCAGTTCTTC
14	-	TRBV14	TRBJ2-7	-	CASSLGSGSYEQYF	TGTGCCAGCAGCCTCGGGAGCGGTTCCTACGAGCAGTACTTC
10	-	TRBV28	TRBJ1-4	-	CASRDEKLFF	TGTGCCAGTCGGGATGAAAAACTGTTTTTT
13	TRBD1	TRBV29-1	TRBJ1-2	-	CSVGQGRNYGYTF	TGCAGCGTTGGACAGGGGAGAAACTATGGCTACACCTTC
13	TRBD1	TRBV6-5	TRBJ2-7	-	CATSDRVPYEQYF	TGTGCCACCTCGGACAGGGTCCCCTACGAGCAGTACTTC
14	TRBD1	TRBV6-1	TRBJ1-1	-	CASRGTGADTEAFF	TGTGCCAGCAGGGGGACAGGGGCAGACACTGAAGCTTTCTTT
17	-	TRBV21-1	TRBJ2-7	-	CASSRPGAGTKPPAQYF	TGTGCCAGCAGCAGACCAGGAGCCGGGACTAAACCTCCGGCGCAGTACTTC
13	-	TRBV6-1	TRBJ2-7	many	CASSEKESGEQYF	TGTGCCAGCAGTGAAAAAGAGTCGGGCGAGCAGTACTTC
16	TRBD1	TRBV30	TRBJ1-2	-	CAWNGAGGSKGNGYTF	TGTGCCTGGAACGGGGCAGGGGGTTCTAAGGGAAATGGCTACACCTTC
14	-	TRBV27	TRBJ2-2	-	CASSLTGDTGELFF	TGTGCCAGCAGCCTCACCGGGGACACCGGGGAGCTGTTTTTT
18	TRBD1	TRBV5-8	TRBJ1-5	-	CASSIMAGGFYSNQPQHF	TGTGCCAGCAGCATCATGGCAGGGGGTTTCTATAGCAATCAGCCCCAGCATTTT
15	TRBD1	TRBV7-2	TRBJ1-5	once	CASSWGRGSYQPQHF	TGTGCCAGCAGCTGGGGCAGGGGGAGTTATCAGCCCCAGCATTTT
14	-	TRBV6-1	TRBJ1-1	-	CASAPGVTGGEAFF	TGTGCCAGCGCCCCTGGGGTGACCGGAGGTGAAGCTTTCTTT
18	-	TRBV4-1	TRBJ1-4	-	CASSQDWPPGGWDEKLFF	TGCGCCAGCAGCCAAGATTGGCCCCCCGGGGGTTGGGATGAAAAACTGTTTTTT
17	-	TRBV5-1	TRBJ2-1	-	CASSNGGADPSYNEQFF	TGCGCCAGCAGCAACGGGGGAGCGGACCCCTCCTACAATGAGCAGTTCTTC
13	-	TRBV25-1	TRBJ1-2	-	CASSGMGLYGYTF	TGTGCCAGCAGTGGTATGGGGCTCTATGGCTACACCTTC
12	-	TRBV30	TRBJ2-3	-	CAWSVLGGTQYF	TGTGCCTGGAGTGTACTTGGCGGTACGCAGTATTTT
13	-	TRBV2	TRBJ2-7	-	CASRHERRYEQYF	TGTGCCAGCAGGCACGAGCGCCGCTACGAGCAGTACTTC
16	TRBD2	TRBV7-2	TRBJ2-3	-	CASSQRLAGGTDTQYF	TGTGCCAGCAGCCAAAGACTAGCGGGAGGGACAGATACGCAGTATTTT
18	TRBD2	TRBV4-1	TRBJ2-1	-	CASSQGPVAGGPHNEQFF	TGCGCCAGCAGCCAGGGACCCGTAGCGGGAGGGCCCCACAATGAGCAGTTCTTC
12	-	TRBV6-6	TRBJ2-5	-	CASSYRGETQYF	TGTGCCAGCAGTTACAGGGGAGAGACCCAGTACTTC
11	-	TRBV28	TRBJ2-3	-	CASSQTDTQYF	TGTGCCAGCAGTCAAACAGATACGCAGTATTTT
17	TRBD1	TRBV4-3	TRBJ1-4	-	CASSQAQGGATNEKLFF	TGCGCCAGCAGCCAAGCACAGGGGGGAGCAACTAATGAAAAACTGTTTTTT